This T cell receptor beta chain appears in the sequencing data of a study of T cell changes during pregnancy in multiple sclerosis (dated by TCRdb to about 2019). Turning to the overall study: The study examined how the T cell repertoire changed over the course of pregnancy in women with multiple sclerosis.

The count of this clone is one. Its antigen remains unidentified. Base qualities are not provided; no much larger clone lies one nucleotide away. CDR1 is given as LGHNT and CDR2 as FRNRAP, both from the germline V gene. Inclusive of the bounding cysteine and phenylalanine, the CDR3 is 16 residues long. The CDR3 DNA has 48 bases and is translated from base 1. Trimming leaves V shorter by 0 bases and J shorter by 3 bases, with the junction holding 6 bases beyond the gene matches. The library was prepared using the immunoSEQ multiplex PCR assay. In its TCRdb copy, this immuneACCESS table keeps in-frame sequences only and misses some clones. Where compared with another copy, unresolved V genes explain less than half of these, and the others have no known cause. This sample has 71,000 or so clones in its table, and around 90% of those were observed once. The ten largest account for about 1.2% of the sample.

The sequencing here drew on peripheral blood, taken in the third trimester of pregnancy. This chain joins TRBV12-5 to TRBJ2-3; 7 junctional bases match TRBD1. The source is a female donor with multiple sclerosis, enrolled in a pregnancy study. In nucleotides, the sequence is TGTGCTAGTGGTTTGGTTGGAGACAGGGTTACAGATACGCAGTATTTT. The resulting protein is CASGLVGDRVTDTQYF.